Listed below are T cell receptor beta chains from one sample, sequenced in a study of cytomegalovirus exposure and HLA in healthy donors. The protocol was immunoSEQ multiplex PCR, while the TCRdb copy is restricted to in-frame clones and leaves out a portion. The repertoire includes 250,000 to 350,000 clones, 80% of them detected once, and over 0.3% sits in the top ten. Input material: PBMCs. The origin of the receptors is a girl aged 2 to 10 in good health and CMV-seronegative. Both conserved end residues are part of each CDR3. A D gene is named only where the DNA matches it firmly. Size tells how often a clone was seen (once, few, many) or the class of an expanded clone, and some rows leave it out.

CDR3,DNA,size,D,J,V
CASTSSGSANEQFF,TGTGCCAGCACGTCTAGCGGGAGTGCTAATGAGCAGTTCTTC,once,TRBD2,TRBJ2-1,TRBV27
CASSQDWVGLASEQYF,TGTGCCAGCAGCCAAGATTGGGTAGGTCTGGCTAGCGAGCAGTACTTC,NA,NA,TRBJ2-7,TRBV4-2
CASSKPNSPLHF,TGTGCCAGCAGTAAGCCTAATTCACCCCTCCACTTT,NA,NA,TRBJ1-6,TRBV2
CASSLPPYQPQHF,TGCGCCAGCAGCCTCCCCCCTTATCAGCCCCAGCATTTT,NA,NA,TRBJ1-5,TRBV4-1
CSSSLGAGYTF,TGTTCCAGCAGCTTAGGGGCAGGCTACACCTTC,NA,NA,TRBJ1-2,TRBV7-9
CASRPLSGVYNEQFF,TGTGCCAGCAGACCACTTAGCGGGGTCTACAATGAGCAGTTCTTC,NA,TRBD2,TRBJ2-1,TRBV28
CASSLSRWARTDTQYF,TGTGCCAGCAGCTTAAGTAGATGGGCTCGCACAGATACGCAGTATTTT,NA,NA,TRBJ2-3,TRBV7-8
CASSPRYSNQPQHF,TGTGCCAGCAGTCCCCGGTATAGCAATCAGCCCCAGCATTTT,NA,NA,TRBJ1-5,TRBV2
CASSDSGGNTQYF,TGTGCCAGCAGTGACTCTGGAGGCAATACGCAGTATTTT,NA,NA,TRBJ2-3,TRBV6-4
CASSLGGRTHNEQFF,TGTGCCAGCAGCTTAGGAGGGAGGACCCACAATGAGCAGTTCTTC,NA,NA,TRBJ2-1,TRBV13
CASRPGGHNEQFF,TGTGCCAGCAGACCGGGGGGCCATAATGAGCAGTTCTTC,NA,NA,TRBJ2-1,TRBV28
CASSFAGNTEAFF,TGTGCCAGCAGTTTTGCGGGGAACACTGAAGCTTTCTTT,once,NA,TRBJ1-1,TRBV27
CASSPRTQGSTGELFF,TGTGCCAGCAGCCCACGAACCCAGGGGAGCACCGGGGAGCTGTTTTTT,NA,NA,TRBJ2-2,TRBV5-4
CASSFRDYNEQFF,TGTGCCAGCAGTTTTCGGGACTACAATGAGCAGTTCTTC,NA,NA,TRBJ2-1,TRBV27
CASSLQGAYYGYTF,TGTGCCAGCAGCTTACAGGGGGCATATTATGGCTACACCTTC,few,TRBD1,TRBJ1-2,TRBV7-9
CASSQEAVGAHNSPLHF,TGTGCCAGCAGCCAAGAGGCAGTGGGCGCCCATAATTCACCCCTCCACTTT,NA,NA,TRBJ1-6,TRBV4-2
CASSLLGQGWTEAFF,TGTGCCAGCAGCCTTCTGGGACAGGGATGGACTGAAGCTTTCTTT,NA,TRBD1,TRBJ1-1,TRBV28
CASSPKAGADTQYF,TGTGCCAGCAGCCCCAAGGCAGGGGCAGATACGCAGTATTTT,NA,NA,TRBJ2-3,TRBV27
CASRRATSGNNEQFF,TGTGCCAGCAGAAGGGCGACTAGCGGGAACAATGAGCAGTTCTTC,NA,TRBD2,TRBJ2-1,TRBV6-1
CSARTGDEQYF,TGCAGTGCTAGGACAGGGGACGAGCAGTACTTC,NA,TRBD1,TRBJ2-7,TRBV20-1
CAIGGGTTNQPQHF,TGTGCCATCGGAGGGGGGACTACCAATCAGCCCCAGCATTTT,NA,NA,TRBJ1-5,TRBV10-3
CASSFQDSGTYEQYF,TGTGCCAGCAGTTTCCAGGATAGCGGGACCTACGAGCAGTACTTC,once,TRBD2,TRBJ2-7,TRBV6-5
CASSTPNYGYTF,TGTGCCAGCTCTACGCCTAACTATGGCTACACCTTC,NA,NA,TRBJ1-2,TRBV28
CASSPSRFLNTEAFF,TGTGCCAGCAGCCCGAGCCGGTTCCTGAACACTGAAGCTTTCTTT,NA,NA,TRBJ1-1,TRBV7-9
CASGTSGLLSYNEQFF,TGTGCCAGCGGAACTAGCGGGTTGTTATCCTACAATGAGCAGTTCTTC,NA,TRBD2,TRBJ2-1,TRBV2
CASSMTGNAGAFF,TGTGCCAGCAGTATGACAGGGAACGCGGGGGCTTTCTTT,NA,TRBD1,TRBJ1-1,TRBV2
CASSSRPGRATEAFF,TGTGCCAGCAGCTCCCGACCGGGAAGGGCCACTGAAGCTTTCTTT,NA,NA,TRBJ1-1,TRBV5-5
CASSQFRGLQETQYF,TGTGCCAGCAGCCAGTTCAGGGGGCTCCAAGAGACCCAGTACTTC,NA,TRBD1,TRBJ2-5,TRBV7-8
CASSEAGGTRTDTQYF,TGTGCCAGCAGTGAAGCCGGGGGGACCCGCACAGATACGCAGTATTTT,NA,TRBD2,TRBJ2-3,TRBV2
CASSQDSRTSGTDTQYF,TGTGCCAGCAGCCAAGATTCGCGGACTAGCGGAACAGATACGCAGTATTTT,NA,TRBD2,TRBJ2-3,TRBV4-2
CASSAQGFEANTEAFF,TGTGCCAGCAGCGCACAGGGTTTTGAAGCGAACACTGAAGCTTTCTTT,NA,NA,TRBJ1-1,TRBV9
CSVDFSGGLNEQFF,TGCAGCGTTGACTTCTCGGGAGGACTCAATGAGCAGTTCTTC,NA,TRBD2,TRBJ2-1,TRBV29-1
CASRLTGGYGYTF,TGTGCCAGCAGGCTAACAGGGGGCTATGGCTACACCTTC,NA,TRBD1,TRBJ1-2,TRBV28
CSVELGEGAGGNQPQHF,TGCAGCGTTGAACTGGGAGAGGGAGCGGGGGGCAATCAGCCCCAGCATTTT,few,NA,TRBJ1-5,TRBV29-1
CAWSLNYGYTF,TGTGCCTGGTCACTTAACTATGGCTACACCTTC,few,NA,TRBJ1-2,TRBV30
CATGGRSTDTQYF,TGTGCCACGGGCGGGCGGAGCACAGATACGCAGTATTTT,NA,NA,TRBJ2-3,TRBV7-4
CASSIVVKEDTDTQYF,TGTGCCAGTAGTATAGTGGTTAAAGAGGACACAGATACGCAGTATTTT,few,NA,TRBJ2-3,TRBV19
CAWSANDYYYEQYF,TGTGCCTGGAGTGCCAACGACTACTACTACGAGCAGTACTTC,NA,NA,TRBJ2-7,TRBV30
CASSQDVYNSPLHF,TGTGCCAGCAGTCAGGATGTCTATAATTCACCCCTCCACTTT,NA,NA,TRBJ1-6,TRBV2
CASRLDRGGEAFF,TGTGCCAGCAGATTAGACAGGGGAGGCGAAGCTTTCTTT,NA,TRBD1,TRBJ1-1,TRBV6-5
CASAGTGGPYEQYF,TGTGCCAGCGCCGGGACAGGGGGCCCCTACGAGCAGTACTTC,once,TRBD1,TRBJ2-7,TRBV25-1
CASSMGQGLGNTIYF,TGTGCCAGTAGTATGGGACAGGGGCTTGGAAACACCATATATTTT,NA,TRBD1,TRBJ1-3,TRBV19
CASSTYMAYQDGYTF,TGTGCCAGCAGCACCTACATGGCTTATCAGGATGGCTACACCTTC,NA,NA,TRBJ1-2,TRBV7-2
CASTDRGRSYEQYF,TGTGCCAGCACTGACAGGGGGCGTTCCTACGAGCAGTACTTC,NA,TRBD1,TRBJ2-7,TRBV6-6
CASSQPGTGDAGELFF,TGCGCCAGCAGCCAACCCGGGACAGGGGACGCCGGGGAGCTGTTTTTT,NA,TRBD1,TRBJ2-2,TRBV5-1
CASSQERTDTQYF,TGTGCCAGCAGTCAGGAACGCACAGATACGCAGTATTTT,NA,NA,TRBJ2-3,TRBV7-3
CATARTGRDSPLHF,TGTGCCACCGCCAGGACAGGGAGGGATTCACCCCTCCACTTT,NA,TRBD1,TRBJ1-6,TRBV19
CASSRKESITDTQYF,TGTGCCAGCAGTCGTAAAGAGTCTATCACAGATACGCAGTATTTT,NA,NA,TRBJ2-3,TRBV27
CASSLSGWGTSGGAYEQYF,TGTGCCAGCAGTTTATCCGGGTGGGGGACTAGCGGGGGGGCCTACGAGCAGTACTTC,NA,TRBD2,TRBJ2-7,TRBV27
CASSSGGSSSYEQYF,TGCGCCAGCAGCAGTGGAGGATCATCCTCCTACGAGCAGTACTTC,NA,NA,TRBJ2-7,TRBV5-1
CASSQRTSGDTQYF,TGTGCCAGCAGCCAAAGGACTAGCGGAGATACGCAGTATTTT,few,TRBD2,TRBJ2-3,TRBV4-2
CASSPSGFSYEQYF,TGTGCCAGCAGCCCTTCCGGGTTCTCCTACGAGCAGTACTTC,NA,NA,TRBJ2-7,TRBV5-8
CASSPLSLTTSYNEQFF,TGTGCCAGCAGCCCCCTTTCCCTTACTACCTCCTACAATGAGCAGTTCTTC,NA,NA,TRBJ2-1,TRBV9